This T cell receptor beta chain stems from a study of blood T cell repertoires in COVID-19. Study-level background: Acute-phase and convalescent COVID-19 samples originated in the United States, Italy and Spain. T cells, B-cell-depleted T cells, or PBMCs provided the cDNA or gDNA that served as material.

Assay used: immunoSEQ multiplex PCR; TCRdb lists only in-frame clones, some missing. This table has over 200,000 clones, 80% to 85% appearing once. CDR1 is SGHTA and CDR2 is FQGNSA in the germline V gene. Trimming removed 1 base at V and 0 bases at J, with 15 bases between. The CDR3 has 17 amino acids. The receptor comes from a middle-aged man with acute or convalescent COVID-19. Sequencing used peripheral blood. The J gene is TRBJ1-1, the V gene TRBV7-2; D ambiguous. CDR3 bases: TGTGCCAGCAGCTTAGGGGCCAGCTCCGATTTGAACACTGAAGCTTTCTTT. Translation gives CASSLGASSDLNTEAFF. The complete variable domain, with remaining parts taken from reference TRBV7-2 and TRBJ1-1, reads GAGVSQSPSNKVTEKGKDVELRCDPISGHTALYWYRQSLGQGLEFLIYFQGNSAPDKSGLPSDRFSAERTGGSVSTLTIQRTQQEDSAVYLCASSLGASSDLNTEAFFGQGTRLTVV.